This entry lists 16 T cell receptor beta chains sequenced from one sample in a study of blood T cell repertoires in COVID-19. The table came from immunoSEQ multiplex PCR; TCRdb's copy has only in-frame clones and leaves some out. This repertoire shows approximately 190,000 clones, about 81% found once; its top ten account for 7.8%. The sample comprised peripheral blood. The source of these receptors is a woman aged 55-70 years with COVID-19, enrolled during active disease.

The chain carries TRBV15 and TRBJ1-2; 11 bases map to TRBD1. In germline, CDR1 is LNHNV, CDR2 YYDKDF (reference sequence). The CDR3 consists of 20 residues. Germline trimming cut 0 bases from V and 5 bases from J; bases unmatched to any gene: 17. Written as DNA, the CDR3 is TGTGCCACCAGCAGAGATTGGGGGACCAAACGGACAGGGGGCGGATATGGCTACACCTTC. Encoded protein: CATSRDWGTKRTGGGYGYTF.

This clone has more than one count but fewer than ten. This chain uses TRBV7-9 with TRBJ2-5; D possibly corresponds to TRBD2 (6 bases). Trimming stripped 5 bases from V and 9 bases from J, with 22 bases between. The CDR3 is made up of 15 amino acids. Germline CDR1 SEHNR, CDR2 FQNEAQ (reference sequence). The CDR3 DNA is TGTGCCAGCAGCCCGGCGCTGAGACTAGGCGTAGCCCAGTACTTC. It is translated as CASSPALRLGVAQYF.

This chain uses TRBV18 with TRBJ1-1, with 8 bases lining up with TRBD1. The germline V gene has CDR1 KGHSH and CDR2 LQKENI. V was clipped by 6 bases and J by 5 bases; unmatched bases: 8. This CDR3 has 14 residues. CDR3 amino acids: CASSLRGRETEAFF. Written as DNA, the CDR3 is TGTGCCAGCTCTCTCAGGGGGCGCGAGACTGAAGCTTTCTTT.

In its sample, this clone was seen once. J is TRBJ2-7 and V is TRBV6-6; D might be TRBD2 (6 bases). Germline-derived CDR1 and CDR2 are MNHNY and SVGAGI (reference sequence). This CDR3 region has 15 residues. The V end lost 7 bases, the J end lost 0 bases, and 16 bases lay between the germline ends. CDR3 nucleotides: TGTGCCAGCAAACACCTAGCGACTTTCTCCTACGAGCAGTACTTC. It codes for CASKHLATFSYEQYF.

The rearrangement links TRBV5-1 to TRBJ1-1, with D unresolved. This CDR3 region has 13 residues. Germline CDR1 reads SGHRS; CDR2 reads YFSETQ. V lost 0 bases to trimming and J lost 1 base, with 4 bases between them. This CDR3 is CASSLDQNTEAFF. CDR3 bases: TGCGCCAGCAGCTTGGATCAGAACACTGAAGCTTTCTTT.

The count of this clone is one. The genes are TRBV2 and TRBJ1-1; maybe TRBD1 (6 bases). The CDR3 has 16 residues. In germline, CDR1 is SNHLY, CDR2 FYNNEI. V lost 8 bases, J lost 0 bases, and 19 bases lay in between. The chain's CDR3 is CASPRGGRIMNTEAFF. For the CDR3, the DNA is TGTGCCAGCCCCCGGGGGGGGCGAATCATGAACACTGAAGCTTTCTTT.

This chain uses TRBV6-5 with TRBJ2-2; possibly TRBD1 for D (6 bases). This CDR3 has 15 amino acids. Germline V lookup: CDR1 MNHEY, CDR2 SVGAGI. Trimming removed 1 base at V and 4 bases at J, with 10 bases between. CDR3 protein: CASSYWGRGTGELFF. The CDR3 region has the DNA TGTGCCAGCAGTTACTGGGGCAGGGGCACCGGGGAGCTGTTTTTT.

This chain connects TRBV7-9 to TRBJ2-5; TRBD2 agrees at 9 bases. From germline, CDR1 is SEHNR and CDR2 FQNEAQ (reference sequence). Losses at the gene ends were 5 bases for V and 4 bases for J; bases not matched to a gene: 11. CDR3 length: 16 amino acids. CDR3 loop: CASSPGLAGGVETQYF. In DNA, the CDR3 is TGTGCCAGCAGCCCCGGACTCGCGGGGGGGGTAGAGACCCAGTACTTC. The whole variable domain, filled in from reference TRBV7-9 and TRBJ2-5, reads DTGVSQNPRHKITKRGQNVTFRCDPISEHNRLYWYRQTLGQGPEFLTYFQNEAQLEKSRLLSDRFSAERPKGSFSTLEIQRTEQGDSAMYLCASSPGLAGGVETQYFGPGTRLLVL.

This clone has only one observation. CDR3 sequence reads: CASSDRDRVAYEQYF. The CDR3 DNA is TGTGCCAGCAGCGACCGGGACAGGGTCGCCTACGAGCAGTACTTC. The chain couples TRBV6-5 to TRBJ2-7; TRBD1 matches at 9 bases. The CDR3 runs to 15 residues. Germline assignment: CDR1 MNHEY and CDR2 SVGAGI. V lost 6 bases, J lost 2 bases, and 8 bases stayed unmatched.

This sequence joins TRBV5-5 and TRBJ2-7; 13 nucleotides align to TRBD2. Germline CDR1 reads SGHKS; CDR2 reads YYEKEE (reference sequence). CDR3 length: 15 amino acids. The ends lost 2 bases at V and 2 bases at J; junction bases unmatched: 1. Here the CDR3 DNA reads TGTGCCAGCAGCTTACTAGCGGGAGGGGCCTACGAGCAGTACTTC. This sequence encodes CASSLLAGGAYEQYF.

This clone was counted between two and nine times. The genes are TRBV11-2 and TRBJ2-7; 9 bases line up with TRBD2. The CDR3 is 14 residues long. Germline CDR1 and CDR2: SGHAT and FQNNGV. V dropped 6 bases and J dropped 3; count of bases not matched to a gene: 6. CDR3 loop: CASRPSGRRYEQYF. DNA of the CDR3: TGTGCCAGCAGACCCAGCGGGAGGCGCTACGAGCAGTACTTC.

The chain combines TRBV6-4 with TRBJ1-2, with D possibly matching TRBD1 (6 bases). Looked up from germline, CDR1 is MRHNA and CDR2 is SNTAGT. Trimming stripped 6 bases from V and 5 bases from J, with 10 bases between. This CDR3 spans 12 amino acids. DNA for the CDR3: TGTGCCAGCAGAACAGGGAAATATGGCTACACCTTC. It translates to CASRTGKYGYTF.

The CDR3 loop is CASSRDRGGSYEQYF. As DNA, the CDR3 is TGTGCCAGCAGCCGCGACAGGGGAGGCTCCTACGAGCAGTACTTC. The chain is built from TRBV4-2 and TRBJ2-7, with 8 bases that match TRBD1. This CDR3 contains 15 residues. Germline loops: CDR1 LGHNA, CDR2 YNFKEQ. V was pared by 4 bases and J by 0 bases, with 5 bases of the junction left unmatched.

The count of this clone is one. The V gene is TRBV2, the J gene TRBJ1-6; weak D call: TRBD1 (6 bases). V shed 7 bases and J shed 6 bases, with 13 bases lying between them. Looked up from germline, CDR1 is SNHLY and CDR2 is FYNNEI. CDR3 size: 14 residues. CDR3 in DNA: TGTGCCAGCAACGCAGGGGATACTAATTCACCCCTCCACTTT. It codes for CASNAGDTNSPLHF.

The rearrangement joins TRBV5-8 to TRBJ2-7, with 7 bases that match TRBD1. The trim removed 5 bases at V and 5 bases at J, leaving 7 bases unmatched. The CDR3 consists of 13 residues. The germline gives CDR1 SGHTS, CDR2 YDEGEE. CDR3 loop: CASRGRGRDEQYF. CDR3 DNA: TGTGCCAGCAGGGGTAGGGGGCGCGACGAGCAGTACTTC.

This chain links TRBV30 with TRBJ1-6; D call uncertain. This CDR3 has 17 amino acids. Trimming took off 3 bases at V and 0 bases at J, with 15 bases between the two ends. Germline values: CDR1 GTSNPN, CDR2 SVGIG (reference sequence). The CDR3 DNA is TGTGCCTGGAGGGGCCAAAACTCGAGCTCCTATAATTCACCCCTCCACTTT. This gives the protein CAWRGQNSSSYNSPLHF.